This T cell receptor (beta chain) emerged from a study of CD8+ T cells in alopecia areata. General observations from the study: It was less clear whether patients shared TCRs than it was in mice, possibly because of HLA.

Regarding this clone: What it binds is not known.

RNA extraction and reverse transcription yielded cDNA as sequencing template. TCRdb's copy holds only in-frame clones and misses some; the assay was immunoSEQ multiplex PCR. The sample shows 120,000 or so clones, roughly 50% of them seen only once. The sequencing input was NKG2D-low CD8+ T cells sorted from blood. The TCR was taken from a human donor with alopecia areata.

The chain's CDR3 is CASSHNGEQFF. The CDR3 bases are TGCGCCAGCAGCCATAATGGTGAGCAGTTCTTC. The chain has TRBV4-1 and TRBJ2-1, with D hard to call. Germline-derived CDR1 and CDR2 are MGHRA and YSYEKL. The CDR3 has 11 residues. The V end lost 3 bases, the J end lost 9 bases, and 6 bases lay between the germline ends.